This TCR beta chain was identified in a study of T cells in Graves' hyperthyroidism and ophthalmopathy (dated by TCRdb to between 2017 and 2020). At the level of the whole study: Peripheral blood samples were taken at initial diagnosis, before any treatment was given. According to the paper, TCR Vbeta CDR3 sequencing was carried out on 120 to 150 peripheral blood samples, which came from fewer than 50 ophthalmopathy, around 74 hyperthyroidism and roughly 17 progressor patients. Once sampling was done, hyperthyroidism patients were given methimazole at a starting dose of 30 mg daily, whereas ophthalmopathy patients were given high-dose intravenous methylprednisolone. An independent validation cohort of 18 to 20 hyperthyroidism patients and 15 or so patients who later progressed to ophthalmopathy tested prospective prediction of ophthalmopathy. For training and testing, the 80 to 100 patients in the discovery cohort were randomly divided in a 7:3 ratio. To identify distinguishing TCR V-J signatures, a discovery cohort of some 100 patients was used, comprising 43 with Graves' ophthalmopathy and around 57 with stable Graves' hyperthyroidism. Thyroid tissue and blood T-cell repertoires from roughly 6 Graves' hyperthyroidism patients were also compared in the study.

Looking up the germline V gene yields CDR1 MDHEN and CDR2 SYDVKM. V has 8 bases trimmed and J has 7 bases trimmed; junction bases matching no gene number 7. Spanning cysteine to phenylalanine, the CDR3 consists of 13 amino acids. Only the CDR3 region is kept as DNA, spanning 39 bases read in frame from base 1. Ophthalmopathy patients had moderately to severely active disease, with a Clinical Activity Score of 3 or more, a NOSPECS grade of 4 or more, and a disease duration of less than 3 months. Patients with uncontrolled infections, other autoimmune diseases, pregnancy or lactation were excluded. Diagnoses relied on clinical symptoms, serum thyroxine and TRAb, thyroid ultrasound and orbital computed tomography. PBMCs were separated from roughly 10 ml of fresh peripheral blood using Ficoll-Paque density gradient centrifugation. Total RNA was extracted with Trizol reagent, and quality was checked on an Agilent 2100 Bioanalyzer.

The investigation overall reported the following: In validation, progression to ophthalmopathy was predicted by the model with 65% to 71% sensitivity and 72% to 85% specificity, a median of roughly 6 months before onset. Blood samples also contained most of the expanded thyroid clonotypes (frequency above 0.001), which suggests that blood repertoires may reflect thyroid immune responses. A model built on a 13 V-J signature distinguished ophthalmopathy from stable hyperthyroidism, reaching around 90% sensitivity and about 81% specificity in cross-validation and 80%/75% in testing. No statistical method was used to fix the sample size in advance, and group allocation was not hidden from the investigators.

Amplification of TCR beta CDR3 regions was carried out from RNA transcripts. For the first round of RT-PCR on the TCR CDR3, the HTBI primer set was used together with the Qiagen OneStep RT-PCR kit. Libraries were constructed in a second round of multiplex PCR, after which size selection and purification were performed. Sequencing of the libraries was done on an Illumina HiSeq2000 using paired-end 100 bp reads. Concerning the study's data processing: SOAPnuke was used to process the raw data, throwing out any read that contained adapters or uncalled bases, had a mean Phred below 15, or lacked an exact constant-primer or identifier match. COPE v1.2.5 was used to merge the high-quality paired reads, and each unique nucleotide sequence was defined as a clonotype. MiTCR v1.1 was used to align the clonotypes against IMGT TRBV, TRBD and TRBJ reference segments. The analysis included only V-J combinations with a frequency above 0.0001, which together covered around 99% of the repertoires. A TCS score was defined as the ratio of F50 (clonal expansion) to E x V (chaos), with BLOSUM62-based TCRdist applied between CDR3 peptides within each V-J. Welch's t-statistics and random forest reduced fewer than 550 V-J features to about 13, which were used in a naive Bayes classifier (R e1071). In TCRdb, the public reads were trimmed at Q25 with fastp and aligned with MiXCR, with productive beta chains retained. Every distinct CDR3 protein forms one entry, paired with its most common genes and DNA. Clone size and V and J calls follow TCRdb, not the original study. The sample table holds roughly 380,000 distinct CDR3 sequences, of which around 18% were seen once. The ten largest clones capture roughly a sixth of the sample.

Of note for this clonotype: The clone's antigen remains unknown. No much larger clone is present one base from it, and per-base qualities are unavailable.

What was sequenced was blood. This receptor was identified in a woman aged 40 to 50 with Graves' ophthalmopathy. This sequence uses TRBV28 and TRBJ1-3; TRBD1 agrees with 8 junctional bases. The CDR3 is CASGQGGRNTIYF. In nucleotides, the sequence is TGTGCCAGCGGACAGGGTGGACGGAACACCATATATTTT.